This TCR beta chain was retrieved from a study of patients and donors after allogeneic stem cell transplantation. In germline, CDR1 is LGHNA, CDR2 YSLEER. The CDR3 length is 15 residues. Trimming removed 0 bases at V and 7 bases at J, with 12 bases between. TCRdb re-derived calls from the RT-PCR reads in MiXCR, one entry per CDR3 protein. Of 920,000 or so distinct CDR3 sequences listed, more than 15% are singletons. The sample comprised blood, either unsorted or a sorted T cell fraction (not recorded which). The receptor's source is a human donor who was either an allogeneic HSCT recipient or a stem cell or donor lymphocyte infusion donor (not recorded which). It is not recorded whose cells these are; they may come from a transplant donor. The chain couples TRBV4-3 to TRBJ2-2, with a tentative D call TRBD1 (5 bases). The CDR3 reads CASSQDRGPNGELFF. The CDR3 DNA sequence: TGCGCCAGCAGCCAAGATAGGGGTCCAAACGGGGAGCTGTTTTTT.